This is a list of T cell receptor beta chains from one sample in a study of T cells after posttransplantation cyclophosphamide. Clones were read by immunoSEQ multiplex PCR, and TCRdb kept only the in-frame ones, dropping some. This table holds about 7,200 clones, over 70% found once. What was sequenced was memory CD4+ T cells sorted from blood. The receptors shown here come from a woman in her fifties or sixties in good health and a related stem cell transplant donor. CDR3s include the opening cysteine and the closing phenylalanine or tryptophan. Fields, in order: D gene, V gene, J gene, clone size, CDR3 protein, CDR3 DNA. D genes are given only for firm matches. The size entry is marked missing in some rows and otherwise reads once, few, many or a size class.

>TRBD2|TRBV18|TRBJ2-1|NA
CASSPPNSAGVRSNEQFF
TGTGCCAGCTCACCACCGAACTCGGCGGGAGTTCGAAGCAATGAGCAGTTCTTC
>TRBD2|TRBV5-1|TRBJ2-1|NA
CASKRASGRVGYNEQFF
TGCGCCAGCAAGAGGGCTAGCGGGAGGGTGGGGTACAATGAGCAGTTCTTC
>TRBD2|TRBV2|TRBJ2-1|NA
CASRGSGSDQQFF
TGTGCCAGCAGGGGGAGCGGGAGTGATCAGCAGTTCTTC
>NA|TRBV5-1|TRBJ2-2|NA
CASSLLWDGGPSTGELFF
TGCGCCAGCAGCTTGCTATGGGACGGGGGGCCGAGCACCGGGGAGCTGTTTTTT
>TRBD1|TRBV19|TRBJ2-1|NA
CASSIVGQGSYNEQFF
TGTGCCAGTAGTATAGTGGGACAGGGCTCCTACAATGAGCAGTTCTTC
>TRBD1|TRBV27|TRBJ1-1|NA
CASSLSQGAEAFF
TGTGCCAGCAGTCTATCTCAGGGGGCTGAAGCTTTCTTT
>NA|TRBV11-3|TRBJ2-5|NA
CASSLNPNEETQYF
TGTGCCAGCAGCTTGAACCCCAACGAGGAGACCCAGTACTTC
>NA|TRBV19|TRBJ2-1|NA
CASSMTRLNEQFF
TGTGCCAGTAGTATGACGCGGCTTAATGAGCAGTTCTTC
>TRBD1|TRBV5-6|TRBJ2-5|NA
CASSSGTGGEETQYF
TGTGCCAGCAGCTCCGGGACAGGGGGCGAGGAGACCCAGTACTTC
>NA|TRBV4-3|TRBJ1-3|few
CASSHNTGLSGNTIYF
TGCGCCAGCAGCCATAACACAGGGCTCTCTGGAAACACCATATATTTT
>TRBD2|TRBV4-3|TRBJ2-6|NA
CASSQELLAGVTGANVLTF
TGCGCCAGCAGCCAGGAACTGCTAGCGGGAGTTACCGGGGCCAACGTCCTGACTTTC
>NA|TRBV5-4|TRBJ2-7|NA
CASSLRGTGQYF
TGTGCCAGCAGCTTGAGGGGTACGGGGCAGTACTTC
>TRBD1|TRBV7-9|TRBJ2-7|NA
CASRSTGVPTYEQYF
TGTGCCAGCAGGTCTACAGGGGTCCCTACCTACGAGCAGTACTTC
>NA|TRBV1|TRBJ2-6|once
CTSSEPRLCTSRANVLTF
TGCACCAGCAGTGAACCCCGTTTGTGCACAAGTCGGGCCAACGTCCTGACTTTC
>TRBD1|TRBV19|TRBJ2-7|NA
CASSIHRGRNEQYF
TGTGCCAGTAGTATTCACAGGGGAAGAAACGAGCAGTACTTC
>TRBD2|TRBV27|TRBJ2-4|NA
CASRGEVAKNIQYF
TGTGCCAGTCGGGGGGAGGTAGCCAAAAACATTCAGTACTTC
>NA|TRBV5-1|TRBJ2-7|NA
CASSLGSRATGDEEQYF
TGCGCCAGCAGCTTGGGAAGTAGGGCTACGGGAGATGAGGAGCAGTACTTC
>TRBD1|TRBV19|TRBJ2-5|NA
CASSTRQGIGETQYF
TGTGCCAGTAGTACCCGACAGGGGATCGGGGAGACCCAGTACTTC